There are many counts of the clone carrying this T cell receptor beta chain. The data originate from a study of blood T cell repertoires in COVID-19. Study in general: COVID-19 samples, acute and convalescent, were from the United States, Italy and Spain. PBMCs, B-cell-depleted T cells, or T cells provided the cDNA or gDNA that made up the material.

This CDR3 comprises 17 residues. The J segment lost 6 bases and the V segment lost 4 bases, leaving 15 bases of the junction unmatched. Germline-derived CDR1 and CDR2 are SGHTA and FQGNSA. Original methodology: From reference gene primer amplification, estimates of nucleated cell counts were derived. Data came from immunoSEQ multiplex PCR; TCRdb stores just in-frame clones and leaves some out. V and J calls plus clone size are reproduced from that table; the DNA served to infer D and trimming. The sample comprises some 140,000 clones, about 72% of which are singletons, and approximately 11% rests with the top ten.

V gene TRBV7-2 combines with J gene TRBJ2-7, with 10 positions matching TRBD2. The specimen was peripheral blood. This receptor was obtained from a man aged 55 to 70 who had recovered from COVID-19. The CDR3, as DNA: TGTGCCAGCAGCTCGGGGTCACTAGCGGGACAGGCGGTCGAGCAGTACTTC. Its translation: CASSSGSLAGQAVEQYF.